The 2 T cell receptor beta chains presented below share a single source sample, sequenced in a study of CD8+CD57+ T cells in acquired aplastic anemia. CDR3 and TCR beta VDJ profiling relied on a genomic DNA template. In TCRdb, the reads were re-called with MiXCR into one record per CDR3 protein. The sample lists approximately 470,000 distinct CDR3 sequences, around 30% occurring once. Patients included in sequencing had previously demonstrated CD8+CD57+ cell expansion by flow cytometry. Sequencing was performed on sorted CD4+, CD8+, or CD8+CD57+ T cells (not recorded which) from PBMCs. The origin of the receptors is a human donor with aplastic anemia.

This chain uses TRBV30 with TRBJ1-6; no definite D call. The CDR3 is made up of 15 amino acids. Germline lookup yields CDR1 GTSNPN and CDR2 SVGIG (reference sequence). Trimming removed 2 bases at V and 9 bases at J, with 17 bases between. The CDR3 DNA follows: TGTGCCTGGAGTCTAAACCCGGGGAGGCGTTCACCCCTCCACTTT. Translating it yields CAWSLNPGRRSPLHF.

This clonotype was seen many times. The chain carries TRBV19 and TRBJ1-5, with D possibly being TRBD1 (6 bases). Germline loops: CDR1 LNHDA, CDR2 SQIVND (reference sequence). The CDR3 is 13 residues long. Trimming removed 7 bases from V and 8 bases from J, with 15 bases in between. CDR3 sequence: CASTFRGSEPQHF. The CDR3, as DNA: TGTGCCAGTACGTTCAGGGGTTCGGAGCCCCAGCATTTT.